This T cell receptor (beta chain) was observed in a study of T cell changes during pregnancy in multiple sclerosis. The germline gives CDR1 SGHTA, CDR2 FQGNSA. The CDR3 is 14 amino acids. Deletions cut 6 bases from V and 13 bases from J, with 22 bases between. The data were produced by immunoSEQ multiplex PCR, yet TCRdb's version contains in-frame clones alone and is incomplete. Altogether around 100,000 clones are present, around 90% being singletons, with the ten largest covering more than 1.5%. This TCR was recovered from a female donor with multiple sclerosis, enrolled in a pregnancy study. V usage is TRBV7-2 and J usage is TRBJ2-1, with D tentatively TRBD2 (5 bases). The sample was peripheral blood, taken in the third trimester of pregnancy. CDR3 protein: CASREVDRPTRQFF. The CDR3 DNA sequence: TGTGCCAGCAGGGAGGTGGATCGCCCTACCCGACAGTTCTTC.